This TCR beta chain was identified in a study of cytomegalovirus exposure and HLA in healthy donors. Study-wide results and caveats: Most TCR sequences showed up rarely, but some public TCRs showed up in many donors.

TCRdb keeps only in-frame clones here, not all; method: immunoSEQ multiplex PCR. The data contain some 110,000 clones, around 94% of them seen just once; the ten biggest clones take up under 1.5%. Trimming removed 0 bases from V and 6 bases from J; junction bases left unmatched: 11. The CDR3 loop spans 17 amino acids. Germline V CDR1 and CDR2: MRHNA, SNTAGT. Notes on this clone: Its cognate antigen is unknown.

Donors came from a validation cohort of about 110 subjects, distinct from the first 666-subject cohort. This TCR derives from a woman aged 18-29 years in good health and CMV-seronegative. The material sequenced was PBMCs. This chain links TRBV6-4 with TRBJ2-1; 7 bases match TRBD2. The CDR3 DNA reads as TGTGCCAGCAGTGACTCGGGTGGGAGGGCCCCCGGCAATGAGCAGTTCTTC. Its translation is CASSDSGGRAPGNEQFF.